One T cell receptor beta chain is described in this entry. The CDR3 totals 16 residues. V dropped 2 bases and J dropped 2; count of bases not matched to a gene: 8. Germline-derived CDR1 and CDR2 are SGDLS and YYNGEE. This sample is drawn from a study of blood T cell repertoires in COVID-19. The overall study: T cells, B-cell-depleted T cells, or PBMCs provided the cDNA or gDNA that served as material.

In the authors' methods: Counts of nucleated cells, estimated from reference gene primer amplification, were obtained. Produced via immunoSEQ multiplex PCR; TCRdb's table is partial and in-frame only. The V and J calls and clone size were taken over from that table, and D and trimming were inferred from the DNA. The repertoire includes about 350,000 clones, roughly 86% of them detected once, and approximately 10% sits in the top ten. Seattle's cohort entered during active infection and was followed longitudinally. Sample: peripheral blood. The TCR sequence derives from a man younger than 45 with COVID-19, enrolled during active disease. The chain couples TRBV9 to TRBJ1-1, with 8 positions matching TRBD1. DNA for the CDR3: TGTGCCAGCAGCGTTCGCGCCGGGACAGGAAACACTGAAGCTTTCTTT. Residues: CASSVRAGTGNTEAFF.